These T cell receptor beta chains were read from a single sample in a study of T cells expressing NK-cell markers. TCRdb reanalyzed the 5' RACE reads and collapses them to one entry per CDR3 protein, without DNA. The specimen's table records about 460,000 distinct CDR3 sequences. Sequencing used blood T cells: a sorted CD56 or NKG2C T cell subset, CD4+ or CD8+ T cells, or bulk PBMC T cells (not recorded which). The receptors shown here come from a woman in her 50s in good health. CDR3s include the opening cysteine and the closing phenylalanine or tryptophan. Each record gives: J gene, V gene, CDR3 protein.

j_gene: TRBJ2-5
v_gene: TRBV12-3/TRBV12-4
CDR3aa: CASSPGTDFLAQYF

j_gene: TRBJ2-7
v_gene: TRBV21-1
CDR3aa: CASSKVGELAGGPRGDEQYF

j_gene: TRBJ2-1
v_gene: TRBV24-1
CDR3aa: CATSDRAPGPSYNEQFF

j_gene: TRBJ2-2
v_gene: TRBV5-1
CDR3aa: CASSLVGEFLSGELFF

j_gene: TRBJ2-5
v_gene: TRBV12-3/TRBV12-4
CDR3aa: CASRPRPSQETQYF

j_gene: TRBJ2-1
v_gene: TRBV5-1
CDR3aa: CASSLAASGRAYNEQFF

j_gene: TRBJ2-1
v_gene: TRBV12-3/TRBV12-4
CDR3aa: CASRLLARSYNEQFF

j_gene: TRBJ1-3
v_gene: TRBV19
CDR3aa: CASSLSGTAGNTIYF

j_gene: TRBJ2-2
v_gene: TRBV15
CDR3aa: CATSRDLAGELFF

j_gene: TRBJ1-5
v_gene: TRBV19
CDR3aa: CASSQWEGGNQPQHF

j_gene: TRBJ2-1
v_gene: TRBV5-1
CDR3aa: CASSYTKGLAGANEQFF

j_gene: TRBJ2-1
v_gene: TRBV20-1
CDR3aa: CSARQVVDNEQFF

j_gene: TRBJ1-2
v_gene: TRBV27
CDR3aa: CASSSPPSYGYTF

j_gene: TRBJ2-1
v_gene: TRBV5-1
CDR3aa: CASSLTSGAYNEQFF

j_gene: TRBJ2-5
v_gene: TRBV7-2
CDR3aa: CASGRQEQETQYF

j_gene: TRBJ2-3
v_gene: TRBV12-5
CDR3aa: CASGPGHFQYF

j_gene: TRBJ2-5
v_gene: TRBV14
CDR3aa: CASSHYRETQYF

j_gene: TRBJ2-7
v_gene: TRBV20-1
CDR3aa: CSAKAGGAYEQYF

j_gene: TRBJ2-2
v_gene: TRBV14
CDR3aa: CASSQGLPGAGGELFF

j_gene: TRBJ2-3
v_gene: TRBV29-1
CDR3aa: CSVPPSERSTDTQYF

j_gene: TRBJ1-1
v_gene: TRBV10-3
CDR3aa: CAISEKPGRITEAFF

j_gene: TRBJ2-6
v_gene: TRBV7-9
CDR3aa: CASSSRGLTGANVLTF

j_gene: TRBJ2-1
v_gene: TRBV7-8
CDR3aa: CASSLDDRNEQFF

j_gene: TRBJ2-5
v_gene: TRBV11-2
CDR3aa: CASSLDLAGVGETQYF

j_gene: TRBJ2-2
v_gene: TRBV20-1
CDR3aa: CSAKRTPNTGELFF

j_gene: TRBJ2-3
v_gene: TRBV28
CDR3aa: CASRGLVISTDTQYF

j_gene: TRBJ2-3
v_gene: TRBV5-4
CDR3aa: CASSVGLAGGADTQYF

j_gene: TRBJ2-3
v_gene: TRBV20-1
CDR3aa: CSARDPWGPQDYTQYF

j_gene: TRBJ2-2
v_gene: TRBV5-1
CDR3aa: CASSPPSTTGELFF

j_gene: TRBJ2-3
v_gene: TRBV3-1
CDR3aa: CASSQGLRGTGQYF

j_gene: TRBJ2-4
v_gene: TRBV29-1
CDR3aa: CSVEPRGTEENIQYF

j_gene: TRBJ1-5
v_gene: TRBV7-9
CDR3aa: CASSHTGVGQPQHF